This T cell receptor beta chain is from a study of CD8+CD57+ T cells in acquired aplastic anemia. Only a few counts were recorded for this clonotype. CDR3 and TCR beta VDJ profiling relied on a genomic DNA template. One entry per CDR3 protein, called by TCRdb with MiXCR from the reads. The repertoire holds about 220,000 distinct CDR3 sequences, with almost 35% as singletons. Material for sequencing was sorted CD4+, CD8+, or CD8+CD57+ T cells (not recorded which) from PBMCs. The receptor comes from a human donor in good health, serving as a control.

CDR3 nucleotides: TGTGCCAGCAGCTTAAAATGGTTATATAGGGAGACCGGGGAGCTGTTTTTT. Protein product: CASSLKWLYRETGELFF. This rearrangement joins TRBV7-8 to TRBJ2-2; D perhaps matches TRBD2 (5 bases). The CDR3 loop spans 17 amino acids. Germline lookup yields CDR1 SGHVS and CDR2 FQNEAQ. V was clipped by 2 bases and J by 5 bases, with 18 bases between them.